The clone carrying this T cell receptor beta chain was recorded once. Its cognate antigen is unknown. The sample belongs to a study of cytomegalovirus exposure and HLA in healthy donors. Whole-study results and caveats: Common viral pathogens seemed, in a later analysis, to connect with several of the most significant clusters. The listing of 150 to 200 TCR beta chains classed them as cytomegalovirus-associated.

Primers for the PCR totalled 60 Vbeta and 13 Jbeta. The assay was immunoSEQ multiplex PCR, and TCRdb's table has in-frame clones only and misses some. The top ten hold approximately 6% of the sample, which has about 180,000 clones, over 60% seen once. The TCR was taken from a man aged 40-55 years in good health and CMV-seropositive. Material for sequencing was PBMCs.

Here the CDR3 reads CASSLAYSGSSGDTQYF. The CDR3 region has the DNA TGCGCCAGCAGCTTGGCTTATAGCGGGAGTTCGGGGGATACGCAGTATTTT. The chain joins TRBV5-1 to TRBJ2-3; 9 positions agree with TRBD2. Germline V gene sequence: CDR1 SGHRS, CDR2 YFSETQ. CDR3 length: 17 amino acids. With 0 bases clipped from V and 6 bases from J, the junction kept 11 bases outside the gene matches.